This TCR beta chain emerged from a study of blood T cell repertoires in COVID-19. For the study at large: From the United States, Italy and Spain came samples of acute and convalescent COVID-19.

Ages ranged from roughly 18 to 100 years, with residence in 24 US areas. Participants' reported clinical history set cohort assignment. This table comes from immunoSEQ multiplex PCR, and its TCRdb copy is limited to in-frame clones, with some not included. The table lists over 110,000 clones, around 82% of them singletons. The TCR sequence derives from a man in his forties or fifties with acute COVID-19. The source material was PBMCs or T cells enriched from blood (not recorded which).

The CDR3 DNA follows: TGTGCCAGCAGAGGGGAGGGATATTGGAAGGACAATGAGCAGTTCTTC. Translating it yields CASRGEGYWKDNEQFF. The J gene is TRBJ2-1, the V gene TRBV7-9, with 7 bases fitting TRBD2. This CDR3 region has 16 residues. The germline V gene encodes CDR1 SEHNR and CDR2 FQNEAQ (reference sequence). Trimming removed 6 bases from V and 5 bases from J; junction bases left unmatched: 13. The full variable domain, with the rest looked up from reference TRBV7-9 and TRBJ2-1, is DTGVSQNPRHKITKRGQNVTFRCDPISEHNRLYWYRQTLGQGPEFLTYFQNEAQLEKSRLLSDRFSAERPKGSFSTLEIQRTEQGDSAMYLCASRGEGYWKDNEQFFGPGTRLTVL.